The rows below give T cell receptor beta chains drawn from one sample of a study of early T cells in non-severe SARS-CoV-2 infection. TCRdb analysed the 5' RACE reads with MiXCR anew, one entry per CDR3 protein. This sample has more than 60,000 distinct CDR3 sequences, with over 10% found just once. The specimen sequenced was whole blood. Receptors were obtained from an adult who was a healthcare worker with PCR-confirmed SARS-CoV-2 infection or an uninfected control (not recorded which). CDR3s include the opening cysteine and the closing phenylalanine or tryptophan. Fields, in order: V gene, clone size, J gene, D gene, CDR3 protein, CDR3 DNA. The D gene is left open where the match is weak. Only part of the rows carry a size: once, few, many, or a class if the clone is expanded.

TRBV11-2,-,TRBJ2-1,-,CASSLVGLAPNEQFF,TGTGCCAGCAGCTTAGTTGGGCTAGCGCCTAATGAGCAGTTCTTC
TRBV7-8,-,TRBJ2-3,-,CASSLGYVAQDTQYF,TGTGCCAGCAGCTTAGGTTACGTCGCTCAGGATACGCAGTATTTT
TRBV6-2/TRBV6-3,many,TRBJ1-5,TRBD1,CASSIGQENQPQHF,TGTGCCAGCAGCATCGGACAGGAAAATCAGCCCCAGCATTTT
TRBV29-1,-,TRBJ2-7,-,CSVTRTEYEQYF,TGCAGCGTAACCCGGACAGAGTACGAGCAGTACTTC
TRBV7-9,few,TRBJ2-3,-,CASSLEAGTEGSTDTQYF,TGTGCCAGCAGCTTAGAAGCGGGCACGGAGGGAAGCACAGATACGCAGTATTTT
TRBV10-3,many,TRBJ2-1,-,CAISESRDTHKGNEQFF,TGTGCCATCAGTGAATCTCGGGACACACATAAAGGGAATGAGCAGTTCTTC
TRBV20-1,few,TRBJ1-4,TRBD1,CSARVADRGRTNEKLFF,TGCAGTGCTAGAGTCGCTGACAGGGGGCGGACTAATGAAAAACTGTTTTTT
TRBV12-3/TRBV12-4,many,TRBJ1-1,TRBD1,CASRLKGQSFEAFF,TGTGCCAGCAGATTGAAGGGACAGAGCTTTGAAGCTTTCTTT
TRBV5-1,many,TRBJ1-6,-,CASSLEADSPLHF,TGCGCCAGCAGCTTGGAGGCAGATTCACCCCTCCACTTT
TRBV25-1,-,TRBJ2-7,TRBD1,CASRTGGTYEQYF,TGTGCCAGCCGTACAGGGGGGACGTACGAGCAGTACTTC
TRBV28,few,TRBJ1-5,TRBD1,CASIRGTENQPQHF,TGTGCCAGCATTAGAGGGACAGAAAATCAGCCCCAGCATTTT
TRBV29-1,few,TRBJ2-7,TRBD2,CSARAGGSPYEQYF,TGCAGCGCCCGTGCGGGCGGGAGCCCCTACGAGCAGTACTTC
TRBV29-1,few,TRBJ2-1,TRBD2,CSVRRTSGRVYNEQFF,TGCAGCGTTCGAAGGACTAGCGGGAGAGTTTACAATGAGCAGTTCTTC
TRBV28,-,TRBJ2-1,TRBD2,CASGRAAYNEQFF,TGTGCCAGCGGGAGGGCCGCCTACAATGAGCAGTTCTTC
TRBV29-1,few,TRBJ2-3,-,CSVEPAFDPDTQYF,TGCAGCGTTGAACCCGCGTTCGATCCAGATACGCAGTATTTT
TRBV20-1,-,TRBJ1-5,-,CSALQVLNQPQHF,TGCAGTGCTCTACAGGTACTCAATCAGCCCCAGCATTTT
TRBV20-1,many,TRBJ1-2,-,CSASDYGYTF,TGCAGTGCCAGTGACTATGGCTACACCTTC
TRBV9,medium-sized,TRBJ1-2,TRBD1,CASSLDRVDGYTF,TGTGCCAGCAGTTTGGACAGGGTCGATGGCTACACCTTC
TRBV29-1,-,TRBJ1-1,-,CSVEGGADTEAFF,TGCAGCGTCGAGGGGGGCGCGGACACTGAAGCTTTCTTT
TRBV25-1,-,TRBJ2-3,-,CASSEYNTDTQYF,TGTGCCAGCAGTGAATATAACACAGATACGCAGTATTTT
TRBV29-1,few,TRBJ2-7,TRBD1,CSGRDRGREQYF,TGCAGCGGGCGGGACAGGGGGCGCGAGCAGTACTTC
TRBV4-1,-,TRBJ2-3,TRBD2,CASSQVSSGRVKDTQYF,TGCGCCAGCAGCCAAGTTTCTAGCGGGAGGGTTAAAGATACGCAGTATTTT
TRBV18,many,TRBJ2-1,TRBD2,CASSPGTSAYYNEQFF,TGTGCCAGCTCACCCGGGACTAGCGCATACTACAATGAGCAGTTCTTC
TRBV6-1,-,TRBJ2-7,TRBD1,CASSGGTDFYEQYF,TGTGCCAGCAGTGGAGGGACAGACTTCTACGAGCAGTACTTC
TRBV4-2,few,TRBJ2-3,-,CASSQETATQDTQYF,TGTGCCAGCAGCCAAGAAACAGCGACACAAGATACGCAGTATTTT
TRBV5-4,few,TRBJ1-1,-,CASSLFSLGANTEAFF,TGTGCCAGCAGCTTGTTCTCTCTGGGGGCGAACACTGAAGCTTTCTTT
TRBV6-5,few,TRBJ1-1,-,CASKPPAGAEAFF,TGTGCCAGCAAACCACCTGCGGGTGCTGAAGCTTTCTTT
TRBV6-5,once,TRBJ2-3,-,CASSYDSVGLSTDTQYF,TGTGCCAGCAGTTACGATAGCGTTGGACTAAGCACAGATACGCAGTATTTT
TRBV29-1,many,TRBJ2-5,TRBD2,CSVAGAGGETQYF,TGCAGCGTTGCTGGTGCGGGAGGCGAGACCCAGTACTTC
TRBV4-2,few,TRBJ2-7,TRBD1,CASSQDLGQSYEQYF,TGTGCCAGCAGCCAAGATTTGGGACAGAGCTACGAGCAGTACTTC
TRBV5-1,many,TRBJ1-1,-,CASSLVAGMNTEAFF,TGCGCCAGCAGCTTGGTGGCAGGCATGAACACTGAAGCTTTCTTT
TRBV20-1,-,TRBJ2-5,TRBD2,CSAFILAGGGETQYF,TGCAGTGCCTTCATACTAGCGGGAGGAGGTGAGACCCAGTACTTC
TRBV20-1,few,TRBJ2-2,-,CSAPPGRWPGELFF,TGCAGTGCTCCCCCTGGCAGGTGGCCCGGGGAGCTGTTTTTT
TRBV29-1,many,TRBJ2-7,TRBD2,CSVVGGRLNEQYF,TGCAGCGTTGTGGGCGGGAGGCTCAACGAGCAGTACTTC
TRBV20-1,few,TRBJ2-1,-,CSAITSASSYNEQFF,TGCAGTGCCATAACCTCAGCATCATCCTACAATGAGCAGTTCTTC
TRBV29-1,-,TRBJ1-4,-,CSVGSTNEKLFF,TGCAGCGTTGGTTCAACTAATGAAAAACTGTTTTTT
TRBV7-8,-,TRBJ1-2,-,CASSLGVGGNGGYTF,TGTGCCAGCAGCTTAGGGGTTGGTGGCAACGGGGGCTACACCTTC
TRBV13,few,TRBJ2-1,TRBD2,CASSRTSGRENEQFF,TGTGCCAGCAGCCGGACTAGCGGGAGGGAGAATGAGCAGTTCTTC
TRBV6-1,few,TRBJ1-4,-,CASSAGSGEKLFF,TGTGCCAGCAGTGCAGGGTCAGGTGAAAAACTGTTTTTT
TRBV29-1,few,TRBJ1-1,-,CSVEDRDTLGRAFF,TGCAGCGTTGAAGATCGGGACACACTAGGACGGGCTTTCTTT
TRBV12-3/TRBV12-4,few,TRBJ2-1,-,CASMEGGVEQFF,TGTGCCAGCATGGAGGGGGGGGTTGAGCAGTTCTTC
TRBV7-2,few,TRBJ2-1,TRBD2,CASSELAGGEYNEQFF,TGTGCCAGCAGCGAACTAGCGGGAGGAGAATACAATGAGCAGTTCTTC
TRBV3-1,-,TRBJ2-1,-,CASSQGQNEQFF,TGTGCCAGCAGCCAAGGTCAGAATGAGCAGTTCTTC
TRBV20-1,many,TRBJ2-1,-,CSARVVGTYNEQFF,TGCAGTGCTAGAGTCGTGGGAACATACAATGAGCAGTTCTTC
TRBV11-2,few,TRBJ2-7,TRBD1,CASSHRGTYEQYF,TGTGCCAGCAGCCACAGGGGAACCTACGAGCAGTACTTC
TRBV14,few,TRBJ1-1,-,CASSQVLGFGGTEAFF,TGTGCCAGCAGCCAAGTTTTAGGGTTCGGGGGCACTGAAGCTTTCTTT
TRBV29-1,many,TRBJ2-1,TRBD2,CSVEASGTYEQFF,TGCAGCGTTGAGGCCAGCGGGACGTATGAGCAGTTCTTC
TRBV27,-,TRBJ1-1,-,CASLGGPTEAFF,TGTGCCAGCCTTGGGGGACCAACTGAAGCTTTCTTT